Below, 27 T cell receptor beta chains from the same sample are listed, as sequenced in a study of blood T cell repertoires in COVID-19. Libraries were prepared by immunoSEQ multiplex PCR; TCRdb keeps only in-frame clonotypes and omits some of them. The table shows 130,000 or so clones, with nearly 70% occurring only once. The material sequenced was peripheral blood. The receptor source for this set is a woman between 65 and 79 years old with acute or convalescent COVID-19.

The V and J genes are TRBV6-2 or TRBV6-3 and TRBJ2-1; D gene uncertain. V lost 5 bases, J lost 1 base, and 12 bases lay in between. Germline lookup yields CDR1 MNHEY and CDR2 SVGEGT. This CDR3 contains 15 residues. The CDR3 sequence is CASSRLIHSYNEQFF. DNA for the CDR3: TGTGCCAGCAGTCGACTCATCCATTCCTACAATGAGCAGTTCTTC.

This clone was detected only once. Mismatch with germline at one junction end may stem from a read error. This sample also contains other DNA sequences that code for the same CDR3. The CDR3, as DNA: TGTGCTAGCAGTATATACAGGGTCGGGCAAGAGACCCAGTACTTC. This translates into CASSIYRVGQETQYF. The chain recombines TRBV28 with TRBJ2-5; perhaps TRBD1 as D (6 bases). CDR3 length: 15 amino acids. The V gene's germline CDR1 is MDHEN and CDR2 SYDVKM.

The chain combines TRBV6-2 or TRBV6-3 with TRBJ2-3, with D tentatively TRBD2 (7 bases). Germline V gives CDR1 MNHEY, CDR2 SVGEGT. V shed 1 base and J shed 3 bases, with 11 bases lying between them. The CDR3 sequence is 15 residues long. CDR3 in amino acids: CASSYFRGATDTQYF. CDR3 sequence (DNA): TGTGCCAGCAGTTACTTTCGGGGGGCTACAGATACGCAGTATTTT.

The J gene is TRBJ2-3, the V gene TRBV5-1, with D tentatively TRBD2 (6 bases). The V end was cut by 9 bases, the J end by 5 bases, with 22 bases between. This CDR3 is built from 15 residues. The germline gives CDR1 SGHRS, CDR2 YFSETQ. The CDR3 protein is CATSSAGRGIDTQYF. CDR3 bases: TGCGCCACCTCCTCGGCTGGACGGGGGATAGATACGCAGTATTTT.

The rearrangement uses TRBV4-2 and TRBJ2-1; 12 positions agree with TRBD2. With 1 base clipped from V and 2 bases from J, the junction kept 3 bases outside the gene matches. This CDR3 is 17 amino acids long. The V gene's germline CDR1 is LGHNA and CDR2 YNFKEQ. For the CDR3, the DNA is TGTGCCAGCAGCCAAGGGTCTAGCGGGAGGGCCTACAATGAGCAGTTCTTC. Protein: CASSQGSSGRAYNEQFF.

The chain couples TRBV9 to TRBJ2-3; 9 bases match TRBD2. V trimming: 4 bases; J trimming: 2 bases; junction bases outside the gene matches: 5. Germline V gene data show CDR1 as SGDLS and CDR2 as YYNGEE. This CDR3 comprises 15 residues. The CDR3: CASSPIAGATDTQYF. CDR3 DNA: TGTGCCAGCAGCCCGATAGCGGGGGCCACAGATACGCAGTATTTT.

The V and J genes are TRBV13 and TRBJ1-4; 10 nucleotides line up with TRBD1. The CDR3 runs 17 residues. Germline V CDR1 and CDR2: PRHDT, FYEKMQ (reference sequence). V shed 2 bases and J 3 bases; nucleotides not matched to a gene: 6. CDR3 DNA: TGTGCCAGCAGCTTAAAAGGGACAGGGGCCGCTAATGAAAAACTGTTTTTT. Translated: CASSLKGTGAANEKLFF.

The rearrangement links TRBV7-8 to TRBJ1-2; 12 bases fit TRBD1. The CDR3 covers 15 residues. J was trimmed by 8 bases and V by 5 bases; bases with no gene match: 9. CDR1 is SGHVS and CDR2 is FQNEAQ in the germline V gene. The CDR3: CASSPGTGGSGGYTF. The CDR3, as DNA: TGTGCCAGCAGCCCTGGGACAGGGGGCTCCGGGGGCTACACCTTC.

V gene TRBV20-1 combines with J gene TRBJ2-1; TRBD1 aligns across 9 bases. The CDR3 covers 14 residues. Unmatched junction bases numbered 3, after V lost 3 bases and J lost 3 bases. CDR1 and CDR2 (germline): DFQATT, SNEGSKA (reference sequence). CDR3 protein: CSASRGQGYNEQFF. CDR3 nucleotide sequence: TGCAGTGCTAGTAGGGGACAGGGCTACAATGAGCAGTTCTTC.

This clone was picked up many times. CDR3 region: CATGEDSSYEQYF. CDR3 in DNA: TGTGCCACCGGCGAGGACAGCTCCTACGAGCAGTACTTC. The rearrangement uses TRBV15 and TRBJ2-7, with D maybe TRBD1 (6 bases). Trimming pared 8 bases from V and 0 bases from J, leaving 11 bases between. Germline values: CDR1 LNHNV, CDR2 YYDKDF (reference sequence). CDR3 size: 13 residues.

This chain links TRBV30 with TRBJ1-2; D is perhaps TRBD1 (6 bases). Germline CDR1 is GTSNPN and CDR2 is SVGIG (reference sequence). V was cut by 3 bases and J by 7 bases, with 15 bases left in between. The CDR3 has 13 residues. DNA of the CDR3: TGTGCCTGGAGCGAACACAGGGAGAGTGGCTACACCTTC. It codes for CAWSEHRESGYTF.

The genes are TRBV19 and TRBJ2-5, with D maybe TRBD2 (5 bases). V shed 1 base and J shed 5 bases, with 8 bases lying between them. The CDR3 consists of 13 residues. The germline V gene encodes CDR1 LNHDA and CDR2 SQIVND (reference sequence). The CDR3 DNA is TGTGCCAGTAGTATAGGACCGGGGGAGACCCAGTACTTC. Translating it yields CASSIGPGETQYF.

This clone was seen a handful of times. CDR3 residues: CASSLVRDRGPGANVLTF. CDR3 DNA: TGTGCCAGCAGCTTAGTGAGGGACAGGGGGCCGGGGGCCAACGTCCTGACTTTC. This chain links TRBV11-2 with TRBJ2-6; TRBD1 aligns across 12 bases. This CDR3 is built from 18 residues. With V trimmed by 1 base and J by 4 bases, 5 bases remained unmatched. In germline, CDR1 is SGHAT, CDR2 FQNNGV.

CDR3 coding DNA: TGTGCCAGTAGCAACAACAGGGCTCCTGGAAACACCATATATTTT. The encoded protein is CASSNNRAPGNTIYF. The chain combines TRBV19 with TRBJ1-3; perhaps TRBD1 as D (6 bases). The CDR3 consists of 15 residues. The V gene's germline CDR1 is LNHDA and CDR2 SQIVND (reference sequence). Trimming stripped 6 bases from V and 2 bases from J, with 14 bases between.

This clone has a handful of counts. The chain combines TRBV7-2 with TRBJ1-2; D possibly corresponds to TRBD1 (6 bases). This CDR3 comprises 15 residues. V gave up 1 base and J gave up 0 bases, with 9 bases separating them. CDR1 and CDR2 (germline): SGHTA, FQGNSA. The CDR3 spells CASSLVGGANYGYTF. As DNA, the CDR3 is TGTGCCAGCAGCTTAGTAGGGGGAGCTAACTATGGCTACACCTTC. Together with reference TRBV7-2 and TRBJ1-2, the CDR3 gives the full variable domain: GAGVSQSPSNKVTEKGKDVELRCDPISGHTALYWYRQSLGQGLEFLIYFQGNSAPDKSGLPSDRFSAERTGGSVSTLTIQRTQQEDSAVYLCASSLVGGANYGYTFGSGTRLTVV.

The rearrangement links TRBV5-8 to TRBJ2-5; 9 bases line up with TRBD1. The CDR3 spans 16 residues. The germline V gene has CDR1 SGHTS and CDR2 YDEGEE. V shed 4 bases, J shed 5 bases, and the junction held 12 bases outside the gene matches. CDR3 DNA: TGTGCCAGCAGCGAGGGATTACAGGGGGCGCGTGAGACCCAGTACTTC. Translated, it gives CASSEGLQGARETQYF.

The chain carries TRBV7-3 and TRBJ2-1; a possible D gene is TRBD2 (6 bases). Germline V lookup: CDR1 SGHTA, CDR2 FQGTGA. The CDR3 runs to 14 residues. Trimming removed 5 bases at V and 9 bases at J, with 17 bases between. As DNA, the CDR3 is TGTGCCAGCAGCCCCGATCCCGCCGGGGGTGAGCAGTTCTTC. This codes for CASSPDPAGGEQFF. Filled out from reference TRBV7-3 and TRBJ2-1, the complete variable domain reads GAGVSQTPSNKVTEKGKYVELRCDPISGHTALYWYRQSLGQGPEFLIYFQGTGAADDSGLPNDRFFAVRPEGSVSTLKIQRTERGDSAVYLCASSPDPAGGEQFFGPGTRLTVL.

The V call is TRBV10-3, the J call TRBJ2-2; no definite D call. This CDR3 has 14 residues. Germline lookup yields CDR1 ENHRY and CDR2 SYGVKD. Trimming pared 5 bases from V and 0 bases from J, leaving 7 bases between. CDR3 bases: TGTGCCATCAGTCGCGATACGAACACCGGGGAGCTGTTTTTT. Protein: CAISRDTNTGELFF.

This clone was counted a few times. The chain combines TRBV11-2 with TRBJ2-7; maybe TRBD2 (5 bases). This CDR3 has 13 residues. Germline-derived CDR1 and CDR2 are SGHAT and FQNNGV. V lost 3 bases to trimming and J lost 1 base, with 7 bases between them. CDR3: CASSFSGSYEQYF. The CDR3, as DNA: TGTGCCAGCAGCTTCTCGGGGTCCTACGAGCAGTACTTC.

The chain combines TRBV11-2 with TRBJ2-2; D call uncertain. The CDR3 sequence is 12 residues long. Trimming cost V 4 bases and J 7 bases, with 7 bases left between them. Germline V gene lookup returns CDR1 SGHAT and CDR2 FQNNGV. The CDR3 bases are TGTGCCAGCAGCTCCCGTTACGGGGAGCTGTTTTTT. Residues: CASSSRYGELFF.

This clone has just a few counts. The V call is TRBV29-1, the J call TRBJ2-2; D gene ambiguous. V lost 3 bases to trimming and J lost 0 bases, with 5 bases between them. The CDR3 spans 13 residues. Germline V gene data show CDR1 as SQVTM and CDR2 as ANQGSEA. This chain's CDR3 is CSVEAANTGELFF. For the CDR3, the DNA is TGCAGCGTTGAGGCAGCGAACACCGGGGAGCTGTTTTTT.

This rearrangement joins TRBV2 to TRBJ2-5, with D possibly TRBD1 on 6 matching bases. Germline CDR1 is SNHLY and CDR2 is FYNNEI. V was clipped by 8 bases and J by 1 base, with 11 bases between them. This CDR3 is built from 13 residues. The CDR3 loop reads CASATGFQETQYF. The CDR3 DNA follows: TGTGCCAGCGCTACAGGGTTCCAAGAGACCCAGTACTTC.

The table lists this clone with a few counts. The chain uses TRBV27 and TRBJ2-7; the match to TRBD2 covers 10 bases. Germline V CDR1 and CDR2: MNHEY, SMNVEV (reference sequence). The trim removed 7 bases at V and 6 bases at J, leaving 9 bases unmatched. The CDR3 is 14 residues long. The CDR3 loop reads CASNQAGGFGEQYF. Here the CDR3 DNA reads TGTGCCAGCAACCAAGCGGGGGGGTTCGGCGAGCAGTACTTC.

This clone was observed once. The chain uses TRBV5-1 and TRBJ2-5; 8 nucleotides match TRBD2. Germline CDR1 reads SGHRS; CDR2 reads YFSETQ. Trimming at V came to 6 bases and at J to 1 base, leaving 5 bases not matched to a gene. The CDR3 has 14 amino acids. The CDR3 loop reads CASKVAGTQETQYF. Here the CDR3 DNA reads TGCGCCAGCAAAGTAGCGGGAACCCAAGAGACCCAGTACTTC.

The V and J genes are TRBV2 and TRBJ2-5; tentative D call: TRBD1 (6 bases). From germline, CDR1 is SNHLY and CDR2 FYNNEI. The CDR3 is 13 amino acids. Deletions cut 6 bases from V and 5 bases from J, with 13 bases between. CDR3 nucleotides: TGTGCCAGCAGGCAACAGGGTTGGGAGACCCAGTACTTC. This gives the protein CASRQQGWETQYF.

The chain is built from TRBV19 and TRBJ1-5; 9 bases align to TRBD1. Germline trimming cut 4 bases from V and 7 bases from J; bases unmatched to any gene: 5. The CDR3 is 14 amino acids. Germline V gene sequence: CDR1 LNHDA, CDR2 SQIVND (reference sequence). Written as DNA, the CDR3 is TGTGCCAGTAGTAGCCCTACAGGGGGCCAGCCCCAGCATTTT. It is translated as CASSSPTGGQPQHF.

CDR3 sequence: CASSILLGTGEQFF. CDR3 nucleotide sequence: TGTGCCAGTAGTATTCTTCTAGGGACAGGTGAGCAGTTCTTC. The chain recombines TRBV19 with TRBJ2-1; TRBD1 agrees at 8 bases. There are 14 residues in the CDR3. Germline CDR1 is LNHDA and CDR2 is SQIVND (reference sequence). J was trimmed by 9 bases and V by 3 bases; bases with no gene match: 7. Together with reference TRBV19 and TRBJ2-1, the CDR3 gives the full variable domain: DGGITQSPKYLFRKEGQNVTLSCEQNLNHDAMYWYRQDPGQGLRLIYYSQIVNDFQKGDIAEGYSVSREKKESFPLTVTSAQKNPTAFYLCASSILLGTGEQFFGPGTRLTVL.